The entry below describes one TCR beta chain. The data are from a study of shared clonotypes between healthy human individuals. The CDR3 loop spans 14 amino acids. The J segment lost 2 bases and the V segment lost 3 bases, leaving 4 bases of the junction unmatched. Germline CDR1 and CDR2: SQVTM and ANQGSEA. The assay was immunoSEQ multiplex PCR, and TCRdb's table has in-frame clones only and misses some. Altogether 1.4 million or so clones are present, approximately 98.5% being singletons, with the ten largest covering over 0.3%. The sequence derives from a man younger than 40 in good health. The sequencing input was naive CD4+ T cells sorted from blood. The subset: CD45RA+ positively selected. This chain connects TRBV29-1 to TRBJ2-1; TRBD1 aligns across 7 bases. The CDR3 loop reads CSVERQGPYNEQFF. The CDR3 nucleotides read TGCAGCGTTGAGAGACAGGGCCCCTACAATGAGCAGTTCTTC.